The next 14 T cell receptor beta chains were all read from a single sample in a study of OX40 agonist ivuxolimab in advanced cancers. TCRdb's copy holds only in-frame clones and misses some; the assay was immunoSEQ multiplex PCR. Here the sample spans about 66,000 clones, 82% being singletons. Sequenced material: CD4+ or CD8+ T cells sorted from blood, taken in a trial of the OX40 agonist ivuxolimab. These TCRs come from an adult with an advanced solid tumor such as melanoma, head and neck, liver or kidney cancer.

The chain has TRBV5-1 and TRBJ2-2, with D possibly TRBD1 on 6 matching bases. The germline V gene encodes CDR1 SGHRS and CDR2 YFSETQ. V was clipped by 3 bases and J by 0 bases, with 12 bases between them. CDR3 length: 16 residues. This CDR3 is CASSYDRSSNTGELFF. The DNA of the CDR3 is TGCGCCAGCAGCTATGACAGGAGTTCGAACACCGGGGAGCTGTTTTTT.

This clone was detected only a few times. V gene TRBV11-2 combines with J gene TRBJ1-1, with a weak D call TRBD1 (5 bases). The CDR3 loop spans 16 amino acids. The germline V and J ends were trimmed by 1 base and 4 bases, with 16 bases remaining between them. Per the germline V gene, CDR1 is SGHAT and CDR2 is FQNNGV. The DNA for the CDR3 is TGTGCCAGCAGCTTAGGGGGGACCCTATCGAGCACTGAAGCTTTCTTT. Amino acid sequence: CASSLGGTLSSTEAFF.

The chain is built from TRBV27 and TRBJ2-3; D might be TRBD1 or TRBD2, each matching 5 bases. The V end lost 6 bases, the J end lost 0 bases, and 19 bases lay between the germline ends. CDR1 is MNHEY and CDR2 is SMNVEV in the germline V gene (reference sequence). CDR3 length equals 17 residues. CDR3 DNA: TGTGCCAGCAGCCACTCCTCCCCGGGGCGTAGCACAGATACGCAGTATTTT. Residues: CASSHSSPGRSTDTQYF.

The rearrangement links TRBV5-6 to TRBJ2-5; D unresolved. Germline CDR1 reads SGHDT; CDR2 reads YYEEEE. The CDR3 sequence is 15 residues long. The V and J ends lost 2 bases and 0 bases respectively, with 11 bases between them. For the CDR3, the DNA is TGTGCCAGCAGCTTTCGGACGCTGTACCAAGAGACCCAGTACTTC. This translates into CASSFRTLYQETQYF.

The V call is TRBV29-1, the J call TRBJ2-7; the D gene could be TRBD1 or TRBD2 (5 bases each). With 4 bases removed from V and 7 bases from J, the gap between germline ends came to 14 bases. The CDR3 runs to 12 residues. CDR1 is SQVTM, CDR2 ANQGSEA, per germline. CDR3 protein: CSVAGRDLEQYF. CDR3 DNA: TGCAGCGTTGCCGGCAGGGACCTGGAGCAGTACTTC.

The chain carries TRBV19 and TRBJ1-4; TRBD1 agrees at 9 bases. Germline V gives CDR1 LNHDA, CDR2 SQIVND (reference sequence). CDR3 size: 16 residues. J lost 1 base, V lost 4 bases, and 4 bases had no gene match. As DNA, the CDR3 is TGTGCCAGTAGTACCCCGGGACAGGGAACTAATGAAAAACTGTTTTTT. Its translation: CASSTPGQGTNEKLFF.

This clone came up many times. The chain employs TRBV18 and TRBJ1-3, with unresolved D. V dropped 3 bases and J dropped 0 bases, with 12 bases sitting between them. Germline V gene data show CDR1 as KGHSH and CDR2 as LQKENI. The CDR3 has 16 amino acids. This CDR3 reads CASSPALGSSGNTIYF. In nucleotides, the CDR3 is TGTGCCAGCTCACCGGCCTTAGGCAGCTCTGGAAACACCATATATTTT.

The rearrangement uses TRBV30 and TRBJ2-1; no clear D gene. This CDR3 spans 14 amino acids. Germline CDR1 reads GTSNPN; CDR2 reads SVGIG (reference sequence). The V gene lost 2 bases and the J gene lost 0 bases, with 8 bases spanning the gap. The CDR3 nucleotides read TGTGCCTGGAGTAAGCGCCCCTCCTACAATGAGCAGTTCTTC. Protein: CAWSKRPSYNEQFF.

The chain carries TRBV19 and TRBJ1-1; D possibly corresponds to TRBD1 (5 bases). V lost 1 base and J lost 1, with 10 bases in between. Germline-derived CDR1 and CDR2 are LNHDA and SQIVND (reference sequence). The CDR3 runs 15 residues. The CDR3 region is CASSIGGSGNTEAFF. CDR3 bases: TGTGCCAGTAGTATAGGGGGGTCCGGGAACACTGAAGCTTTCTTT.

In this sample, this clone turned up a few times. The J gene is TRBJ1-2, the V gene TRBV28, with D unresolved. This CDR3 contains 12 residues. CDR1 and CDR2 from the germline V gene are MDHEN and SYDVKM. Trimming took 7 bases from V and 8 from J, leaving 14 bases between them. The CDR3 sequence: CASTLGYGGYTF. In nucleotides, the CDR3 is TGTGCCAGCACTTTGGGGTATGGAGGCTACACCTTC.

V usage is TRBV29-1 and J usage is TRBJ2-3, with D unclear. CDR1 and CDR2 (germline): SQVTM, ANQGSEA. The CDR3 consists of 13 residues. With 0 bases removed from V and 0 bases from J, the gap between germline ends came to 4 bases. The DNA for the CDR3 is TGCAGCGTTGAAGAGGGCAGCACAGATACGCAGTATTTT. Translated, it gives CSVEEGSTDTQYF.

This clone was seen only a few times. CDR3: CASSERDSSSYEQYV. CDR3 in DNA: TGTGCCAGCAGCGAAAGGGACTCGAGCTCCTACGAGCAGTACGTC. This sequence joins TRBV9 and TRBJ2-7; possible D gene TRBD2, 6 bases. Germline V gene lookup returns CDR1 SGDLS and CDR2 YYNGEE. This CDR3 comprises 15 residues. V lost 3 bases to trimming and J lost 0 bases, with 13 bases between them.

This clone is a singleton in its sample. The chain's CDR3 is CASSQFLFSPDRSTEAFF. DNA of the CDR3: TGCGCCAGCAGCCAATTCTTGTTTTCGCCGGACAGATCAACTGAAGCTTTCTTT. The rearrangement links TRBV4-3 to TRBJ1-1; the D gene is possibly TRBD1 (6 bases). Between the trimmed V and J ends, which lost 2 bases and 5 bases, there was a span of 24 bases. Germline V lookup: CDR1 LGHNA, CDR2 YSLEER. The CDR3 is made up of 18 amino acids.

This rearrangement joins TRBV7-9 to TRBJ2-7; maybe TRBD2 (7 bases). Trimming took 3 bases from V and 7 from J, leaving 13 bases between them. Germline values: CDR1 SEHNR, CDR2 FQNEAQ (reference sequence). CDR3 length equals 13 residues. The CDR3, as DNA: TGTGCCAGCAGCTTGTCGGGGGGCCGGGAGCAGTACGTC. It is translated as CASSLSGGREQYV.